The entry that follows covers one T cell receptor beta chain sequence. This record comes from a study of human T cells and chemical hapten exposure. Study background: DPC at 2% was the sensitizing agent, placed on about 2 cm by about 2 cm of upper inner arm skin. Diagnoses of alopecia areata, totalis or universalis occurred in mostly female patients.

Germline V lookup: CDR1 MNHNY, CDR2 SVGAGI (reference sequence). CDR3 length: 15 residues. Trimming removed 2 bases from V and 2 bases from J, with 11 bases in between. Per the original methods: Counting gave a median of approximately 97,000 TCRs per sample, with values ranging from about 23,224 to 690,600. MiXCR, applied by TCRdb to the RACE reads, yields one record per CDR3 protein. TCRdb, rather than the study authors, made the V and J calls. The data hold some 340,000 distinct CDR3 sequences, with under 9% observed a single time. The time point: patch test 1, 2 weeks after DPC sensitization. Regarding treatment: therapeutic diphenylcyclopropenone sensitization with weekly scalp DPC. Blood sampling occurred before each patch-test application.

Specimen: whole blood, collected in connection with sensitization to the hapten diphenylcyclopropenone (DPC). The V gene is TRBV6-6, the J gene TRBJ2-3, with a possible D match to TRBD1 (6 bases). The TCR sequence derives from a woman between 18 and 29 years old with alopecia areata. Some clones in this sample may be carry-over from other donors' samples. In DNA form, the CDR3 reads TGTGCCAGCAGTTACACAGGGAAGCCCACAGATACGCAGTATTTT. Protein: CASSYTGKPTDTQYF.